This is a list of T cell receptor beta chains from one sample in a study of human T cells and chemical hapten exposure. TCRdb redid the calling of the RACE reads with MiXCR, one entry per CDR3 protein. The sample gives just over 350,000 distinct CDR3 sequences, around 6% of which show up once; roughly 5.4% is in the top ten. Sequences were derived from whole blood, sampled in connection with sensitization to the hapten diphenylcyclopropenone (DPC). The source is a young woman with alopecia areata. Some clones in this sample may be carry-over from other donors' samples. Both conserved end residues are part of each CDR3. The order of the fields is clone size, D gene, J gene, V gene, CDR3 protein, CDR3 DNA. A D gene is named only where the DNA matches it firmly. Size is omitted from some rows. Given values are once, few, many or a class for expanded clones.

few - TRBJ1-2 TRBV12-3/TRBV12-4 CASGEGRTYGYTF TGTGCCAGCGGCGAGGGACGAACCTATGGCTACACCTTC
few - TRBJ2-1 TRBV10-3 CAIGGTYNEQFF TGTGCCATCGGAGGAACATACAATGAGCAGTTCTTC
- TRBD1 TRBJ2-4 TRBV11-1 CASSPDITGGSKNIQYF TGTGCCAGCAGCCCAGATATAACAGGGGGCTCCAAAAACATTCAGTACTTC
many - TRBJ2-7 TRBV6-2/TRBV6-3 CASSYSGPAYEQYF TGTGCCAGCAGTTACTCGGGGCCAGCCTACGAGCAGTACTTC
- TRBD1 TRBJ2-2 TRBV24-1 CATSESGQYTGELFF TGTGCCACCAGTGAGTCGGGACAGTACACCGGGGAGCTGTTTTTT
many TRBD1 TRBJ1-2 TRBV6-5 CATQGGAPTYGYTF TGTGCCACTCAGGGGGGGGCGCCCACCTATGGCTACACCTTC
- - TRBJ1-1 TRBV28 CASSPAAGFNTEAFF TGTGCCAGCAGTCCAGCCGCAGGGTTCAACACTGAAGCTTTCTTT
many - TRBJ1-1 TRBV7-8 CASSFPGGGEAFF TGTGCCAGCAGCTTCCCGGGGGGTGGTGAAGCTTTCTTT
few TRBD2 TRBJ2-2 TRBV7-8 CASSQAGGGNTGELFF TGTGCCAGCAGCCAAGCGGGGGGAGGGAACACCGGGGAGCTGTTTTTT
few - TRBJ2-5 TRBV29-1 CSARGETLPQETQYF TGCAGCGCCAGAGGGGAGACACTTCCCCAAGAGACCCAGTACTTC
many - TRBJ2-4 TRBV6-5 CASSYSMGQRKNIQYF TGTGCCAGCAGTTACTCGATGGGGCAGAGAAAAAACATTCAGTACTTC
- - TRBJ2-6 TRBV7-2 CASSLVSGRGTTGANVLTF TGTGCCAGCAGCTTAGTTTCGGGCAGGGGTACGACTGGGGCCAACGTCCTGACTTTC
many - TRBJ1-3 TRBV4-2 CASSQEETYSGNTIYF TGTGCCAGCAGCCAGGAGGAGACCTACTCTGGAAACACCATATATTTT
many TRBD1 TRBJ1-2 TRBV3-1 CASSQSGQVVTF TGTGCCAGCAGCCAATCCGGACAGGTAGTAACCTTC
few - TRBJ2-2 TRBV20-1 CSARGLDNTGELFF TGCAGTGCTAGAGGGCTGGATAACACCGGGGAGCTGTTTTTT
many TRBD2 TRBJ2-3 TRBV20-1 CSAPGTSGSDTQYF TGCAGTGCTCCGGGGACTAGCGGATCAGATACGCAGTATTTT
few - TRBJ1-2 TRBV12-5 CASGLNRADGYTF TGTGCTAGTGGTTTGAACAGGGCCGATGGCTACACCTTC
- - TRBJ2-5 TRBV7-2 CASSNGPEETQYF TGTGCCAGCAGCAATGGGCCAGAAGAGACCCAGTACTTC
- - TRBJ1-2 TRBV13 CASSSQGLDGYTF TGTGCCAGCAGTTCCCAGGGGTTGGATGGCTACACCTTC
- - TRBJ1-3 TRBV4-1 CASSPGGWTIYF TGCGCCAGCAGCCCCGGTGGGTGGACCATATATTTT
many TRBD1 TRBJ1-5 TRBV28 CASSTTGAINQPQHF TGTGCCAGCAGTACGACAGGGGCTATTAATCAGCCCCAGCATTTT
many TRBD1 TRBJ1-6 TRBV10-3 CAISGGQGDFYNSPLHF TGTGCCATCAGTGGGGGACAGGGGGATTTCTATAATTCACCCCTCCACTTT
many TRBD1 TRBJ1-4 TRBV4-3 CASIGQGNEKLFF TGCGCCAGCATCGGACAGGGGAATGAAAAACTGTTTTTT
many TRBD1 TRBJ1-6 TRBV7-6 CASSSGQGDSPLHF TGTGCCAGCAGCTCGGGACAGGGTGATTCACCCCTCCACTTT
- - TRBJ1-2 TRBV7-9 CASSHTGDGGLWDGYTF TGTGCCAGCAGCCACACCGGTGACGGGGGACTTTGGGACGGCTACACCTTC
few - TRBJ2-3 TRBV7-2 CASSLEATDTQYF TGTGCCAGCAGCTTAGAAGCCACAGATACGCAGTATTTT
- - TRBJ2-7 TRBV4-3 CASSQDTQVGEQYF TGCGCCAGCAGCCAAGATACCCAGGTCGGGGAGCAGTACTTC
few - TRBJ2-2 TRBV20-1 CSARDFSAGNTGELFF TGCAGTGCTAGAGATTTTAGCGCCGGGAACACCGGGGAGCTGTTTTTT
many TRBD1 TRBJ1-2 TRBV13 CASSLGGSGGIKSGYTF TGTGCCAGCAGCCTAGGAGGCTCAGGGGGCATAAAATCGGGCTACACCTTC
- - TRBJ2-7 TRBV3-1 CASSQVAYEQYF TGTGCCAGCAGCCAAGTGGCCTACGAGCAGTACTTC
- TRBD1 TRBJ1-5 TRBV28 CASSLWGDRGNQPQHF TGTGCCAGCAGTCTATGGGGGGACAGGGGAAATCAGCCCCAGCATTTT
few TRBD2 TRBJ2-7 TRBV6-1 CASSEILAGGEQYF TGTGCCAGCAGTGAAATCCTAGCGGGGGGCGAGCAGTACTTC
- - TRBJ2-1 TRBV12-3/TRBV12-4 CASNIQGLNEQFF TGTGCCAGCAATATCCAGGGACTTAATGAGCAGTTCTTC
few TRBD2 TRBJ2-5 TRBV24-1 CATSDLLGTSGGQETQYF TGTGCCACCAGTGATTTACTGGGGACTAGCGGGGGCCAAGAGACCCAGTACTTC
- - TRBJ2-3 TRBV2 CASRARGGTDTQYF TGTGCCTCTAGGGCGCGGGGTGGCACAGATACGCAGTATTTT
few - TRBJ2-3 TRBV5-4 CASSPDKSTDTQYF TGTGCCAGCAGCCCGGACAAAAGCACAGATACGCAGTATTTT
- - TRBJ2-7 TRBV10-3 CAISDLAPAMLGRELAYEQYF TGTGCCATCAGTGATTTAGCCCCGGCCATGTTGGGCAGGGAACTTGCCTACGAGCAGTACTTC
- - TRBJ1-1 TRBV6-6 CAGGQYTEAFF TGTGCCGGCGGACAGTACACTGAAGCTTTCTTT
many - TRBJ1-1 TRBV7-2 CASSPLYGVGIEAFF TGTGCCAGCAGCCCCCTTTATGGGGTTGGTATTGAAGCTTTCTTT
few TRBD1 TRBJ1-2 TRBV20-1 CSARGAGGRGRGYTF TGCAGTGCTAGAGGGGCAGGGGGCAGGGGGCGAGGCTACACCTTC
few - TRBJ2-7 TRBV9 CASSVSRGNEQYF TGTGCCAGCAGCGTGTCCAGGGGTAACGAGCAGTACTTC
many - TRBJ1-1 TRBV20-1 CSARVTNTEAFF TGCAGTGCTAGAGTCACGAACACTGAAGCTTTCTTT
few TRBD1 TRBJ2-4 TRBV5-4 CASSTSLGQAENIQYF TGTGCCAGCAGCACTTCTTTGGGACAGGCGGAAAACATTCAGTACTTC
many - TRBJ1-4 TRBV9 CASSVDSAPTNEKLFF TGTGCCAGCAGCGTCGACAGTGCTCCAACTAATGAAAAACTGTTTTTT
few - TRBJ1-4 TRBV11-1 CASSPSGGGFATNEKLFF TGTGCCAGCAGCCCGTCTGGAGGGGGTTTTGCAACTAATGAAAAACTGTTTTTT
many - TRBJ1-6 TRBV10-3 CAIKGRDSPLHF TGTGCCATCAAAGGCAGGGATTCACCCCTCCACTTT
many TRBD2 TRBJ2-3 TRBV6-5 CASRIAGGSTDTQYF TGTGCCAGCAGAATCGCGGGGGGGAGCACAGATACGCAGTATTTT